The source of this T cell receptor (beta chain) is a study of cytomegalovirus exposure and HLA in healthy donors. Primers: 60 Vbeta forward and 13 Jbeta reverse. Method: immunoSEQ multiplex PCR; TCRdb's copy keeps in-frame clones and lacks some. The repertoire holds approximately 110,000 clones, with about 78% as singletons. The length of the CDR3 is 16 residues. The V end lost 0 bases, the J end lost 1 base, and 12 bases lay between the germline ends. Looked up from germline, CDR1 is MNHNY and CDR2 is SVGAGI (reference sequence). Study-wide results and limits: Presence/absence analysis assumed near-uniform sequencing depth across donors.

Points on this clone: The antigen is unknown.

This receptor was taken from a woman aged 25-40 years in good health and CMV-seropositive. J is TRBJ1-1 and V is TRBV6-6; tentative D call: TRBD1 (5 bases). The material sequenced was PBMCs. CDR3 amino acids: CASSYSIGGPNTEAFF. Here the CDR3 DNA reads TGTGCCAGCAGTTACTCGATCGGGGGACCGAACACTGAAGCTTTCTTT.